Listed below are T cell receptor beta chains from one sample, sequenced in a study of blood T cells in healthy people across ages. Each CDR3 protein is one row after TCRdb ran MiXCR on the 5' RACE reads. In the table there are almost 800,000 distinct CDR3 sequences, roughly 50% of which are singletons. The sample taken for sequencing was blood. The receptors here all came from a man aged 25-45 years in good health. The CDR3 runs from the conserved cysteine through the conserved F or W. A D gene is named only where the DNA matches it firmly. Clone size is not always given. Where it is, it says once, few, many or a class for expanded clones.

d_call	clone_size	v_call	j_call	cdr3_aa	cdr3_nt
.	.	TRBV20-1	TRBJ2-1	CSATGYEQFF	TGCAGTGCCACAGGCTATGAGCAGTTCTTC
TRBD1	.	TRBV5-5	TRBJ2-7	CASSKTGGYYEQYF	TGTGCCAGCAGTAAGACAGGGGGCTACTACGAGCAGTACTTC
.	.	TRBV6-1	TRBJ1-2	CASSRHLNYGYTF	TGTGCCAGCTCTCGACACCTCAACTATGGCTACACCTTC
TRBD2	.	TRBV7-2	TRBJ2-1	CASSLAGTSAYNEQFF	TGTGCCAGCAGCTTAGCCGGGACTAGCGCTTACAATGAGCAGTTCTTC
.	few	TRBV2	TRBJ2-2	CASSITNTGELFF	TGTGCCAGCAGTATCACGAACACCGGGGAGCTGTTTTTT
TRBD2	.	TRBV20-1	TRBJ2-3	CSAPGTSGGSYTDTQYF	TGCAGTGCTCCCGGGACTAGCGGGGGGTCCTACACAGATACGCAGTATTTT
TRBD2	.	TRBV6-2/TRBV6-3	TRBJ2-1	CASSYSTAIAGENEQFF	TGTGCCAGCAGTTACTCGACGGCGATAGCGGGGGAGAATGAGCAGTTCTTC
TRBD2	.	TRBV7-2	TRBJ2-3	CASSEMGTSGVTDTQYF	TGTGCCAGCAGCGAAATGGGTACTAGCGGAGTAACAGATACGCAGTATTTT
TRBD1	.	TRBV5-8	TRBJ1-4	CASSLAFGTGLDKLFF	TGTGCCAGCAGCTTGGCCTTTGGGACAGGCCTTGATAAACTGTTTTTT
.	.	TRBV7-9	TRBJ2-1	CASSPRVGNIRNEQFF	TGTGCCAGCAGCCCCCGGGTGGGGAATATTCGGAATGAGCAGTTCTTC
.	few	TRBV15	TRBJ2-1	CATSSIDLRPDNEQFF	TGTGCCACCAGCAGCATAGACCTTCGACCGGACAATGAGCAGTTCTTC
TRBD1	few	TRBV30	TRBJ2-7	CAWSVGDRGRRQYF	TGTGCCTGGAGTGTGGGGGACAGGGGAAGAAGGCAGTACTTC
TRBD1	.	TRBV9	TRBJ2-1	CASSPTGTGNEQFF	TGTGCCAGCAGCCCGACCGGGACAGGCAATGAGCAGTTCTTC
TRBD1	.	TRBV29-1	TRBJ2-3	CSVEDPATGTTDTQYF	TGCAGCGTTGAAGATCCTGCGACAGGGACGACAGATACGCAGTATTTT
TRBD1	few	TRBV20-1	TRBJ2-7	CSARSRGRIYEQYF	TGCAGTGCCCGATCGAGGGGGCGGATCTACGAGCAGTACTTC
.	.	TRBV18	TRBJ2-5	CASSPIPGQGEETQYF	TGTGCCAGCTCACCAATTCCCGGTCAGGGCGAGGAGACCCAGTACTTC
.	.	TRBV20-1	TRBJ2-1	CSARFWYNEQFF	TGCAGTGCTAGATTTTGGTACAATGAGCAGTTCTTC
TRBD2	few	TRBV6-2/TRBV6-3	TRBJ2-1	CASSAGLAWRDEQFF	TGTGCCAGCAGTGCGGGACTAGCGTGGCGGGATGAGCAGTTCTTC
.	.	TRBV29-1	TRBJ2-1	CSVVGPLRFF	TGCAGCGTTGTCGGACCCCTTAGGTTCTTC
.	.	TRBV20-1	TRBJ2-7	CSAKTGSSYEQYF	TGCAGTGCTAAGACTGGAAGCTCCTACGAGCAGTACTTC
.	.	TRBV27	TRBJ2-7	CASSLYAGDYEQYF	TGTGCCAGCAGTTTATACGCAGGGGACTACGAGCAGTACTTC
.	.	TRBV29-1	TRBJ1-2	CSVEDPSGRGGYTF	TGCAGCGTTGAAGATCCCTCAGGGAGGGGCGGCTACACCTTC
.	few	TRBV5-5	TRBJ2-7	CASSLADGAYEQYF	TGTGCCAGCAGCTTGGCCGACGGGGCCTACGAGCAGTACTTC
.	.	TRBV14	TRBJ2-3	CASSQEIGDTQYF	TGTGCCAGCAGCCAGGAGATCGGAGATACGCAGTATTTT
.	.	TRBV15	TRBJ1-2	CATSISATVNYGYTF	TGTGCCACCAGCATATCAGCTACAGTAAACTATGGCTACACCTTC
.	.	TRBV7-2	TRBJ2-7	CASSLSREWEQYF	TGTGCCAGCAGCTTATCCCGTGAATGGGAGCAGTACTTC
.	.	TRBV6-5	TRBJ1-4	CASSYSQANEKLFF	TGTGCCAGCAGTTACTCGCAAGCTAATGAAAAACTGTTTTTT
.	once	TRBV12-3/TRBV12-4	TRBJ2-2	CASSLGVQNTGELFF	TGTGCCAGCAGTTTAGGAGTCCAGAACACCGGGGAGCTGTTTTTT
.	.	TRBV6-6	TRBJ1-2	CASRRANYGYTF	TGTGCCAGTCGGAGAGCGAACTATGGCTACACCTTC